These T cell receptor beta chains were read from a single sample in a study of CD4+ T cells in melanoma. TCRdb keeps only in-frame clones here, not all; method: immunoSEQ multiplex PCR. The top ten clones hold about 1.5% of a sample with roughly 150,000 clones, over 90% of them seen once. These TCRs come from a human donor with melanoma. Both conserved end residues are part of each CDR3. Fields, in order: J gene, clone size, D gene, V gene, CDR3 DNA, CDR3 protein. The D gene is left open where the match is weak. The listing skips clone size in some rows; elsewhere it reads once, few, many or a size class.

j_gene: TRBJ2-1
abundance: once
d_gene: -
v_gene: TRBV18
CDR3nt: TGTGCCAGCTCACGACGATCACAGAGCTCCTACAATGAGCAGTTCTTC
CDR3aa: CASSRRSQSSYNEQFF

j_gene: TRBJ2-1
abundance: few
d_gene: -
v_gene: TRBV7-9
CDR3nt: TGTGCCAGCAGCTTTCAGGGCAATGAGCAGTTCTTC
CDR3aa: CASSFQGNEQFF

j_gene: TRBJ1-5
abundance: once
d_gene: TRBD1
v_gene: TRBV6-5
CDR3nt: TGTGCCAGCAGTTACAAGACAGGGGGCAATCAGCCCCAGCATTTT
CDR3aa: CASSYKTGGNQPQHF

j_gene: TRBJ2-1
abundance: once
d_gene: -
v_gene: TRBV10-3
CDR3nt: TGTGCCATCAGTGAGTCTTTTGGCAATGAGCAGTTCTTC
CDR3aa: CAISESFGNEQFF

j_gene: TRBJ1-3
abundance: -
d_gene: -
v_gene: TRBV7-6
CDR3nt: TGTGCCAGCAGCGGGGGGCAGGGTGCAGGAAACACCATATATTTT
CDR3aa: CASSGGQGAGNTIYF

j_gene: TRBJ2-7
abundance: -
d_gene: -
v_gene: TRBV25-1
CDR3nt: TGTGCCAGCAGTGAATCCGTCGGTGCGGGGGCCCCCTACGAGCAGTACTTC
CDR3aa: CASSESVGAGAPYEQYF

j_gene: TRBJ1-2
abundance: -
d_gene: -
v_gene: TRBV11-2
CDR3nt: TGTGCCAGCAGCCAGCGGGACTATGGCTACACCTTC
CDR3aa: CASSQRDYGYTF

j_gene: TRBJ2-5
abundance: -
d_gene: TRBD1
v_gene: TRBV5-6
CDR3nt: TGTGCCAGCAGGCCGACTAAAAAGGGGGCTGTGACCCAGTACTTC
CDR3aa: CASRPTKKGAVTQYF

j_gene: TRBJ2-3
abundance: -
d_gene: -
v_gene: TRBV7-2
CDR3nt: TGTGCCAGCAGCTTACTCCCTAGAGCCACAGATACGCAGTATTTT
CDR3aa: CASSLLPRATDTQYF

j_gene: TRBJ1-1
abundance: -
d_gene: -
v_gene: TRBV2
CDR3nt: TGTGCCAGCCGTGGACAGTTGAACACTGAAGCTTTCTTT
CDR3aa: CASRGQLNTEAFF

j_gene: TRBJ2-3
abundance: -
d_gene: -
v_gene: TRBV4-1
CDR3nt: TGCGCCAGCAGCCAACCCGCGAAGGACGGTAGCACAGATACGCAGTATTTT
CDR3aa: CASSQPAKDGSTDTQYF

j_gene: TRBJ1-6
abundance: once
d_gene: -
v_gene: TRBV6-1
CDR3nt: TGTGCCAGCAGTGACAGAGGTCGCCTCAGCTCCTATAATTCACCCCTCCACTTT
CDR3aa: CASSDRGRLSSYNSPLHF

j_gene: TRBJ1-1
abundance: -
d_gene: -
v_gene: TRBV7-9
CDR3nt: TGTGCCAGCAGTATTAGGGTGGATGAAGCTTTCTTT
CDR3aa: CASSIRVDEAFF

j_gene: TRBJ2-5
abundance: once
d_gene: -
v_gene: TRBV5-1
CDR3nt: TGCGCCAGCAGCTTGGGTCATTCAGGAGCAGAGACCCAGTACTTC
CDR3aa: CASSLGHSGAETQYF

j_gene: TRBJ2-1
abundance: -
d_gene: -
v_gene: TRBV11-2
CDR3nt: TGTGCCAGCAGCTCCCCCCCTGATGGAAGAAGTTACAATGAGCAGTTCTTC
CDR3aa: CASSSPPDGRSYNEQFF

j_gene: TRBJ2-5
abundance: -
d_gene: -
v_gene: TRBV5-1
CDR3nt: TGCGCCAGCAGCGTGGAGGGACGAAGGGGCCAGGAGACCCAGTACTTC
CDR3aa: CASSVEGRRGQETQYF

j_gene: TRBJ1-4
abundance: once
d_gene: -
v_gene: TRBV2
CDR3nt: TGTGCCTCGGGGGTATCTAATGAAAAACTGTTTTTT
CDR3aa: CASGVSNEKLFF

j_gene: TRBJ1-2
abundance: few
d_gene: -
v_gene: TRBV10-3
CDR3nt: TGTGCCATCAGTGGGAGTCCCCAGGGTGCGGGAGGCTACACCTTC
CDR3aa: CAISGSPQGAGGYTF

j_gene: TRBJ2-1
abundance: -
d_gene: TRBD2
v_gene: TRBV6-1
CDR3nt: TGTGCCAGCAGCACGGGACTAGTTTACAATGAGCAGTTCTTC
CDR3aa: CASSTGLVYNEQFF

j_gene: TRBJ1-2
abundance: -
d_gene: TRBD1
v_gene: TRBV6-5
CDR3nt: TGTGCCAGCAGTTACGGGGGACAGCTAGATCCTGGCTACACCTTC
CDR3aa: CASSYGGQLDPGYTF

j_gene: TRBJ1-3
abundance: -
d_gene: -
v_gene: TRBV2
CDR3nt: TGTGCCAGCAGCGCGCAACCGGGAAACACCATATATTTT
CDR3aa: CASSAQPGNTIYF

j_gene: TRBJ2-5
abundance: -
d_gene: TRBD1
v_gene: TRBV9
CDR3nt: TGTGCCAGCAGCCCGGGGACAGGGGAAGAGACCCAGTACTTC
CDR3aa: CASSPGTGEETQYF

j_gene: TRBJ2-7
abundance: -
d_gene: TRBD2
v_gene: TRBV27
CDR3nt: TGTGCCAGCAGTCCCCTGGGGGGGTCCTACGAGCAGTACTTC
CDR3aa: CASSPLGGSYEQYF

j_gene: TRBJ1-1
abundance: -
d_gene: TRBD1
v_gene: TRBV20-1
CDR3nt: TGCAGTGCTTATCGACAGGGGGCTTTCTTT
CDR3aa: CSAYRQGAFF

j_gene: TRBJ1-1
abundance: -
d_gene: -
v_gene: TRBV5-6
CDR3nt: TGTGCCAGCAGCTTGGTGGGGTTTTTGAGTGCTTTCTTT
CDR3aa: CASSLVGFLSAFF

j_gene: TRBJ2-4
abundance: once
d_gene: -
v_gene: TRBV4-1
CDR3nt: TGCGCCAGCAGCCAAGATCTGGAGGGGCGTATGAACTTC
CDR3aa: CASSQDLEGRMNF

j_gene: TRBJ2-3
abundance: once
d_gene: -
v_gene: TRBV5-1
CDR3nt: TGCGCCAGCAGCTTGGCCCTATCAGATACGCAGTATTTT
CDR3aa: CASSLALSDTQYF

j_gene: TRBJ2-2
abundance: -
d_gene: -
v_gene: TRBV7-9
CDR3nt: TGTGCCACCCACCGGGACGCTTCCTCGAACACCGGGGAGCTGTTTTTT
CDR3aa: CATHRDASSNTGELFF

j_gene: TRBJ2-5
abundance: once
d_gene: -
v_gene: TRBV19
CDR3nt: TGTGCCAGTAGTACCGGAGGGGGCTACCGGGGAGAGACCCAGTACTTC
CDR3aa: CASSTGGGYRGETQYF

j_gene: TRBJ1-6
abundance: -
d_gene: TRBD1
v_gene: TRBV15
CDR3nt: TGTGCCACCAGCAGAGAATTGACAGGGGATGTAGCTTCACCCCTCCACTTT
CDR3aa: CATSRELTGDVASPLHF

j_gene: TRBJ2-1
abundance: -
d_gene: -
v_gene: TRBV18
CDR3nt: TGTGCCAGCTCACCCTATGCGAGGGGCGCCTACAATGAGCAGTTCTTC
CDR3aa: CASSPYARGAYNEQFF

j_gene: TRBJ2-7
abundance: -
d_gene: -
v_gene: TRBV11-3
CDR3nt: TGTGCCAGCAGCCACGGGGACTTATACGAGCAGTACTTC
CDR3aa: CASSHGDLYEQYF

j_gene: TRBJ2-1
abundance: few
d_gene: -
v_gene: TRBV15
CDR3nt: TGTGCCACCAGCAGATACCGATACGGGGGAGATGAGCAGTTCTTC
CDR3aa: CATSRYRYGGDEQFF

j_gene: TRBJ1-1
abundance: -
d_gene: -
v_gene: TRBV20-1
CDR3nt: TGCAGTGCTATCGAGAACACTGAAGCTTTCTTT
CDR3aa: CSAIENTEAFF

j_gene: TRBJ2-5
abundance: -
d_gene: TRBD1
v_gene: TRBV30
CDR3nt: TGTGCCTGTAAGGGGGGACAGGGGATCGTGGATCAAGAGACCCAGTACTTC
CDR3aa: CACKGGQGIVDQETQYF

j_gene: TRBJ2-7
abundance: -
d_gene: TRBD1
v_gene: TRBV6-1
CDR3nt: TGTGCCAGCACTGCGGGCGGGACAGGGACCTACGAGCAGTACTTC
CDR3aa: CASTAGGTGTYEQYF

j_gene: TRBJ1-2
abundance: -
d_gene: TRBD1
v_gene: TRBV4-1
CDR3nt: TGCGCCAGCAGCCGCGAGGGGACAGGGCAAGCCTATGGCTACACCTTC
CDR3aa: CASSREGTGQAYGYTF

j_gene: TRBJ1-2
abundance: once
d_gene: -
v_gene: TRBV11-2
CDR3nt: TGTGCCAGCAGCTTGGGGTTAGCTGGCTACACCTTC
CDR3aa: CASSLGLAGYTF

j_gene: TRBJ1-2
abundance: -
d_gene: TRBD1
v_gene: TRBV6-1
CDR3nt: TGTGCCAGCAGAGCCGGGACAGGGGTCTATGGCTACACCTTC
CDR3aa: CASRAGTGVYGYTF

j_gene: TRBJ1-2
abundance: -
d_gene: -
v_gene: TRBV5-1
CDR3nt: TGCGCCAGCAGCTTGTCCGCAGTTCTTGGGGTAGGAGGTGGCTACACCTTC
CDR3aa: CASSLSAVLGVGGGYTF

j_gene: TRBJ2-2
abundance: -
d_gene: -
v_gene: TRBV5-1
CDR3nt: TGCGCCAGCAGCTTGCAGGATAGCGACACCGGGGAGCTGTTTTTT
CDR3aa: CASSLQDSDTGELFF

j_gene: TRBJ1-1
abundance: -
d_gene: -
v_gene: TRBV2
CDR3nt: TGTGCCAGCAGTGAGTGGAGGCGGGGTAACACTGAAGCTTTCTTT
CDR3aa: CASSEWRRGNTEAFF

j_gene: TRBJ2-5
abundance: -
d_gene: -
v_gene: TRBV6-5
CDR3nt: TGTGCCAGCAGTTACCGGGGGACAACCCAAGAGACCCAGTACTTC
CDR3aa: CASSYRGTTQETQYF

j_gene: TRBJ1-4
abundance: -
d_gene: -
v_gene: TRBV6-6
CDR3nt: TGTGCCAGCAGTTACTCTCGGGGGACCTATAATGAAAAACTGTTTTTT
CDR3aa: CASSYSRGTYNEKLFF